One and the same sample provided the 14 T cell receptor beta chains below, sequenced in a study of T-cell reconstitution after alpha-beta-depleted transplantation in children. During its preparation, the TCRbeta library received unique molecular identifiers. Using its own MiXCR run on the PCR reads, TCRdb lists one record per CDR3 protein. Of about 400,000 distinct CDR3 sequences listed, roughly 22% are singletons. Here the sequenced sample was PBMCs from the stem cell graft donor, taken from the stem cell graft. All receptors come from a human donor who donated a stem cell graft to a child with acute myeloid leukemia.

Ten or more counts support this clonotype. In nucleotides, the CDR3 is TGCAGTGCTAGCGAACAACTAGCCCCAGCTTACGAGCAGTACTTC. Its translation is CSASEQLAPAYEQYF. V usage is TRBV20-1 and J usage is TRBJ2-7; D possibly corresponds to TRBD2 (6 bases). This CDR3 comprises 15 residues. Germline V CDR1 and CDR2: DFQATT, SNEGSKA (reference sequence). Deletions cut 3 bases from V and 4 bases from J, with 19 bases between.

This clonotype was observed a handful of times. The J gene is TRBJ1-5, the V gene TRBV6-5, with a weak D call TRBD1 (5 bases). The CDR3 is 15 residues long. CDR1 and CDR2 (germline): MNHEY, SVGAGI. The germline V and J ends were trimmed by 0 bases and 1 base, with 7 bases remaining between them. The CDR3 nucleotides read TGTGCCAGCAGTTACTCGCACAGGAGCAATCAGCCCCAGCATTTT. Amino acid sequence: CASSYSHRSNQPQHF.

This clonotype was recorded many times. The gene calls are TRBV10-3 and TRBJ1-6; unclear D gene. V lost 4 bases, J lost 7 bases, and 8 bases lay in between. The CDR3 length is 13 residues. In germline, CDR1 is ENHRY, CDR2 SYGVKD. In nucleotides, the CDR3 is TGTGCCATCAGTGGGACGGAGAATTCACCCCTCCACTTT. Its protein is CAISGTENSPLHF.

This sequence joins TRBV25-1 and TRBJ2-1, with a possible D match to TRBD1 (6 bases). The CDR3 sequence is 21 residues long. Germline loops: CDR1 MGHDK, CDR2 SYGVNS. Trimming pared 5 bases from V and 7 bases from J, leaving 36 bases between. The CDR3 loop is CASSRSGPGDLLLGKANEQFF. DNA of the CDR3: TGTGCCAGCAGTCGCTCGGGGCCAGGGGACCTCCTCCTGGGAAAGGCGAATGAGCAGTTCTTC.

This clonotype came up a few times. The J gene is TRBJ1-3, the V gene TRBV12-3 or TRBV12-4; D possibly corresponds to TRBD1 (6 bases). The CDR3 runs 13 residues. As DNA, the CDR3 is TGTGCGACTGTACAGGGATCAGGAAACACCATATATTTT. Protein sequence: CATVQGSGNTIYF.

The table lists this clonotype with a few counts. The chain combines TRBV5-1 with TRBJ2-3, with D uncertain. Trimming left V 0 bases short and J 0 bases short, with 8 bases between. The CDR3 extends over 15 amino acids. The V gene's germline CDR1 is SGHRS and CDR2 YFSETQ. The CDR3 is CASSLDSPSTDTQYF. The CDR3, as DNA: TGCGCCAGCAGCTTGGACTCCCCGAGCACAGATACGCAGTATTTT.

This clonotype has more than one count but fewer than ten. The chain is built from TRBV20-1 and TRBJ2-7; D uncertain. The CDR3 has 12 residues. The V gene's germline CDR1 is DFQATT and CDR2 SNEGSKA (reference sequence). The V and J ends lost 5 bases and 5 bases respectively, with 13 bases between them. The CDR3 region is CSAHTTGDEQYF. CDR3 in DNA: TGCAGTGCTCATACAACTGGGGACGAGCAGTACTTC.

The chain carries TRBV5-1 and TRBJ2-1; the D gene is possibly TRBD1 (6 bases). Germline V gives CDR1 SGHRS, CDR2 YFSETQ. The CDR3 is 13 amino acids. V dropped 4 bases and J dropped 9 bases, with 14 bases sitting between them. CDR3 region: CASSRTGIGEQFF. Here the CDR3 DNA reads TGCGCCAGCAGCAGAACAGGGATCGGTGAGCAGTTCTTC.

This clonotype was observed at least ten times. The chain has TRBV24-1 and TRBJ2-5; 8 bases fit TRBD1. This CDR3 comprises 16 residues. In germline, CDR1 is KGHDR, CDR2 SFDVKD. The V segment lost 4 bases and the J segment 6 bases; nucleotides outside the gene matches: 12. The CDR3 sequence: CATSETGTGSGKTQYF. DNA for the CDR3: TGTGCCACCAGTGAAACCGGGACAGGTAGCGGAAAGACCCAGTACTTC.

This clonotype was seen repeatedly, ten times or more. The chain couples TRBV29-1 to TRBJ2-1; tentatively, D is TRBD1 (5 bases). There are 12 residues in the CDR3. Trimming removed 7 bases at V and 3 bases at J, with 10 bases between. Germline-derived CDR1 and CDR2 are SQVTM and ANQGSEA. The CDR3 loop reads CSDRQGYNEQFF. The CDR3 DNA reads as TGCAGCGACAGGCAAGGCTACAATGAGCAGTTCTTC.

The gene calls are TRBV12-3 or TRBV12-4 and TRBJ2-4, with a weak D call TRBD1 (6 bases). V was shortened by 5 bases and J by 3 bases, with 26 bases between the two germline ends. The length of the CDR3 is 19 residues. CDR3 amino acids: CASSTPSRTAEGDKNIQYF. CDR3 in DNA: TGTGCCAGCAGTACGCCCTCCCGGACAGCCGAGGGCGACAAAAACATTCAGTACTTC.

In nucleotides, the CDR3 is TGTGCCAGCACCGCGGACAGGGGAAGTTCCTACGAGCAGTACTTC. Translation gives CASTADRGSSYEQYF. The rearrangement joins TRBV12-3 or TRBV12-4 to TRBJ2-7; 9 bases map to TRBD1. The CDR3 spans 15 residues. The trim removed 7 bases at V and 1 base at J, leaving 8 bases unmatched.

This clonotype was seen a handful of times. This sequence joins TRBV28 and TRBJ1-5; TRBD1 matches at 11 bases. With V trimmed by 5 bases and J by 6 bases, 12 bases remained unmatched. The germline V gene has CDR1 MDHEN and CDR2 SYDVKM. The CDR3 is 17 amino acids. The CDR3 region has the DNA TGTGCCAGCAGTCGCATTACCGGGACAGGGGGAGGTCAGCCCCAGCATTTT. Its protein is CASSRITGTGGGQPQHF.

V and J are TRBV11-2 and TRBJ1-5, with D perhaps matching TRBD1 (6 bases). Germline V gene sequence: CDR1 SGHAT, CDR2 FQNNGV. V was shortened by 1 base and J by 3 bases, with 10 bases between the two germline ends. CDR3 length: 15 residues. The CDR3 sequence is CASSLGGGLNQPQHF. The CDR3 nucleotides are TGTGCCAGCAGCTTAGGCGGGGGGCTCAATCAGCCCCAGCATTTT.